The 17 T cell receptor beta chains presented below share a single source sample, sequenced in a study of cytomegalovirus exposure and HLA in healthy donors (dated 2017 in TCRdb). Library preparation was by the immunoSEQ multiplex PCR assay. For the multiplex PCR, a mixture combining 60 forward primers for TCR Vbeta segments and 13 reverse primers for TCR Jbeta segments was used. As stored in TCRdb, this immuneACCESS dataset retains in-frame rearrangements with V and J assigned. A fraction of the clones does not appear; measured against another copy, unresolved V genes explain less than half of the discrepancy, and the remainder lacks a known reason. The sample yields around 94,000 clones; 50% to 75% were counted once. The ten largest clones capture 3.5% to 4.5% of the sample. The sample consisted of PBMCs. The source of these receptors is a man between 25 and 39 years old in good health and CMV-seronegative.

This clone was seen only a few times. The chain joins TRBV5-4 to TRBJ1-2; 9 bases map to TRBD1. CDR3 length equals 16 residues. Looked up from germline, CDR1 is SGHNT and CDR2 is YYREEE (reference sequence). J gave up 7 bases and V 2 bases, and 12 bases lay outside the gene matches. The CDR3 is CASSLRPGQGFGGYTF. For the CDR3, the DNA is TGTGCCAGCAGCTTAAGACCGGGACAGGGCTTCGGTGGCTACACCTTC. The variable domain in full, with the rest retrieved from reference TRBV5-4 and TRBJ1-2, is ETGVTQSPTHLIKTRGQQVTLRCSSQSGHNTVSWYQQALGQGPQFIFQYYREEENGRGNFPPRFSGLQFPNYSSELNVNALELDDSALYLCASSLRPGQGFGGYTFGSGTRLTVV.

CDR3 sequence reads: CASSQTVKAFF. The CDR3 DNA is TGTGCCAGCAGCCAAACAGTTAAAGCTTTCTTT. The rearrangement links TRBV13 to TRBJ1-1, with D uncertain. V was pared by 5 bases and J by 9 bases, with 10 bases between. Germline CDR1 and CDR2: PRHDT and FYEKMQ (reference sequence). The CDR3 runs 11 residues.

V usage is TRBV20-1 and J usage is TRBJ2-5; D call uncertain. Per germline, CDR1 DFQATT and CDR2 SNEGSKA (reference sequence). V was trimmed by 6 bases and J by 2 bases, leaving 7 bases between them. This CDR3 has 11 amino acids. The CDR3 bases are TGCAGTGCCCAGAATCAAGAGACCCAGTACTTC. Protein product: CSAQNQETQYF.

This rearrangement joins TRBV5-4 to TRBJ2-7; TRBD2 agrees at 11 bases. With 4 bases clipped from V and 9 bases from J, the junction kept 9 bases outside the gene matches. The germline gives CDR1 SGHNT, CDR2 YYREEE (reference sequence). CDR3 length equals 14 residues. The CDR3 region is CASSHLAGGNGQYF. CDR3 in DNA: TGTGCCAGCAGCCACCTAGCGGGGGGTAACGGGCAGTACTTC.

V and J are TRBV4-1 and TRBJ1-2; weak D call: TRBD1 (6 bases). Germline values: CDR1 MGHRA, CDR2 YSYEKL. The CDR3 contains 16 residues. V was shortened by 1 base and J by 4 bases, with 16 bases between the two germline ends. The CDR3 nucleotides are TGCGCCAGCAGCCAAGTAAGGGGAGGGGGTAGCTATGGCTACACCTTC. Protein sequence: CASSQVRGGGSYGYTF.

The chain has TRBV21-1 and TRBJ1-2; the table's D call, TRBD1, has no DNA check behind it. TRBV21-1 is flagged as a pseudogene. The CDR3 is 14 residues long. CDR3 bases: TGTGCCAGCACCCAGGACAAGGGATACAATGGCTACACCTTC. This codes for CASTQDKGYNGYTF.

V and J are TRBV6-6 and TRBJ1-4; 8 bases fit TRBD1. CDR1 MNHNY and CDR2 SVGAGI come from the germline V gene (reference sequence). This CDR3 has 15 residues. The V segment lost 5 bases and the J segment 8 bases; nucleotides outside the gene matches: 10. The CDR3 DNA reads TGTGCCAGCAGTCCCATTCGGGACAGGCCAGAAAAACTGTTTTTT. Encoded protein: CASSPIRDRPEKLFF.

The chain has TRBV6-6 and TRBJ2-7; 11 bases align to TRBD2. The CDR3 has 15 residues. V gave up 8 bases and J gave up 3 bases; unmatched junction bases: 9. The V gene's germline CDR1 is MNHNY and CDR2 SVGAGI (reference sequence). Here the CDR3 DNA reads TGTGCCAGCCGCCCCGGGACTAGCGGAAACTACGAGCAGTACTTC. This sequence encodes CASRPGTSGNYEQYF.

The chain has TRBV4-1 and TRBJ1-2; D is undetermined. The CDR3 extends over 16 amino acids. The V and J ends lost 1 base and 1 base respectively, with 13 bases between them. Germline CDR1 and CDR2: MGHRA and YSYEKL. DNA for the CDR3: TGCGCCAGCAGCCAAGGAGGAGGAAACTTTAACTATGGCTACACCTTC. Its translation: CASSQGGGNFNYGYTF.

The genes are TRBV7-9 and TRBJ2-7; the D is unclear. Per the germline V gene, CDR1 is SEHNR and CDR2 is FQNEAQ (reference sequence). The CDR3 spans 14 residues. Deletions cut 5 bases from V and 7 bases from J, with 18 bases between. CDR3 DNA sequence: TGTGCCAGCAGCCCATTTGAGAGCCCCCGGGAGCAGTACTTC. This gives the protein CASSPFESPREQYF. Full variable domain (remainder filled in from reference TRBV7-9 and TRBJ2-7): DTGVSQNPRHKITKRGQNVTFRCDPISEHNRLYWYRQTLGQGPEFLTYFQNEAQLEKSRLLSDRFSAERPKGSFSTLEIQRTEQGDSAMYLCASSPFESPREQYFGPGTRLTVT.

The V call is TRBV6-6, the J call TRBJ1-2; the D is unclear. The CDR3 totals 13 residues. Germline CDR1 reads MNHNY; CDR2 reads SVGAGI (reference sequence). V shed 6 bases and J shed 1 base, with 9 bases lying between them. The CDR3 nucleotides read TGTGCCAGCAGGCCCCAACTTAACTATGGCTACACCTTC. Translation gives CASRPQLNYGYTF.

This clone was seen only once. The V call is TRBV7-8, the J call TRBJ2-7, with TRBD2 matching over 11 bases. The V gene end was trimmed by 1 base and the J gene end by 7 bases; junction bases not matched to a gene: 6. This CDR3 spans 15 amino acids. CDR1 and CDR2 (germline): SGHVS, FQNEAQ. CDR3 nucleotide sequence: TGTGCCAGCAGCTTAGTGGGTAGCGGGAGGGGGGAGCAGTACTTC. This gives the protein CASSLVGSGRGEQYF.

The chain joins TRBV11-2 to TRBJ1-5; possibly TRBD1 for D (5 bases). The length of the CDR3 is 15 residues. Trimming stripped 5 bases from V and 1 base from J, with 12 bases between. In germline, CDR1 is SGHAT, CDR2 FQNNGV. CDR3 sequence: CASSGTSGSNQPQHF. The CDR3 coding sequence is TGTGCCAGCAGCGGAACGTCAGGGAGCAATCAGCCCCAGCATTTT.

This clone has more than one count but fewer than ten. An end of the junction does not agree with germline; a read error may underlie this. The chain uses TRBV7-7 and TRBJ2-5; D perhaps matches TRBD2 (6 bases). The germline gives CDR1 SSHAT, CDR2 FNYEAQ (reference sequence). There are 16 residues in the CDR3. Here the CDR3 DNA reads TGTGCTAGCAGCCCCGATTGGGGGGAGGACCAAGAGACCCAGTACTTC. Its protein product is CASSPDWGEDQETQYF.

The chain carries TRBV9 and TRBJ2-1; D remains ambiguous. CDR1 is SGDLS and CDR2 is YYNGEE in the germline V gene. There are 14 residues in the CDR3. Trimming took 7 bases from V and 0 from J, leaving 11 bases between them. The DNA for the CDR3 is TGTGCCAGCTCTCCGGGTGACTCCTACAATGAGCAGTTCTTC. As protein: CASSPGDSYNEQFF.

The gene calls are TRBV29-1 and TRBJ1-4; D ambiguous. V was pared by 7 bases and J by 0 bases, with 12 bases between. The germline V gene has CDR1 SQVTM and CDR2 ANQGSEA. This CDR3 comprises 14 residues. CDR3 region: CSAQSGSTNEKLFF. The CDR3 coding sequence is TGCAGCGCCCAATCGGGTTCAACTAATGAAAAACTGTTTTTT.

The V call is TRBV5-5, the J call TRBJ1-5; 12 bases line up with TRBD1. In germline, CDR1 is SGHKS, CDR2 YYEKEE (reference sequence). The V segment lost 6 bases and the J segment 4 bases; nucleotides outside the gene matches: 8. The CDR3 runs to 16 residues. The CDR3 loop reads CASKLGGQGANQPQHF. The CDR3 DNA reads TGTGCCAGCAAGCTGGGGGGACAGGGGGCTAATCAGCCCCAGCATTTT.